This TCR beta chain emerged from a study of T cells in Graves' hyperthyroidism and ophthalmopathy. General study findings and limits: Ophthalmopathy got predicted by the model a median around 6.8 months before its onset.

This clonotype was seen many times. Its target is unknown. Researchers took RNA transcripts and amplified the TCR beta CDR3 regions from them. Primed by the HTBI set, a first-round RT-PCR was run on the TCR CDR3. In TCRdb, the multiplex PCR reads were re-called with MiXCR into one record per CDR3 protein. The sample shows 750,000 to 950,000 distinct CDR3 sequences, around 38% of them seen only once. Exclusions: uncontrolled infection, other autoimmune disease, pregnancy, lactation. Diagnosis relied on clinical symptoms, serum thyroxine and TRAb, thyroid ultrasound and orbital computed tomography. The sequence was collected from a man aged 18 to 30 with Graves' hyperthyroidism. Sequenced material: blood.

CDR3 protein: CSVATGPLGNSPLHF. Here the CDR3 DNA reads TGCAGCGTCGCGACAGGTCCGTTGGGGAATTCACCCCTCCACTTT. This sequence joins TRBV29-1 and TRBJ1-6, with D maybe TRBD1 (6 bases). The V gene lost 6 bases and the J gene lost 7 bases, with 19 bases spanning the gap. Germline CDR1 reads SQVTM; CDR2 reads ANQGSEA. The CDR3 covers 15 residues.